The next 14 T cell receptor beta chains were all read from a single sample in a study of T cell responses to AZD1222 COVID-19 vaccine. Clones were read by immunoSEQ multiplex PCR, and TCRdb kept only the in-frame ones, dropping some. This table holds 140,000 or so clones, approximately 90% found once. The starting material was peripheral blood, obtained 28 days after the second AZD1222 dose. The source is an adult who received the AZD1222 COVID-19 vaccine.

The V gene is TRBV24-1, the J gene TRBJ2-7; 8 nucleotides align to TRBD2. J gave up 5 bases and V 9 bases, and 14 bases lay outside the gene matches. CDR1 is KGHDR and CDR2 is SFDVKD in the germline V gene. This CDR3 has 15 residues. CDR3 residues: CATLAGRDVDNEQYF. The CDR3 DNA is TGTGCCACCCTAGCGGGCCGGGACGTAGACAACGAGCAGTACTTC.

The count of this clone is one. V is TRBV7-3 and J is TRBJ2-1, with 10 positions matching TRBD2. J was trimmed by 10 bases and V by 6 bases; bases with no gene match: 12. The CDR3 contains 15 residues. Germline values: CDR1 SGHTA, CDR2 FQGTGA. CDR3 DNA: TGTGCCAGCAGTACTACTAGCGGGGACAATCGGGAGCAGTTCTTC. Translating it yields CASSTTSGDNREQFF.

The CDR3 coding sequence is TGTGCCAGCAGCATTCAGGGCTATGGCTACACCTTC. Protein product: CASSIQGYGYTF. This sequence joins TRBV7-2 and TRBJ1-2; D possibly corresponds to TRBD1 (5 bases). The V gene's germline CDR1 is SGHTA and CDR2 FQGNSA. Trimming took 5 bases from V and 4 from J, leaving 8 bases between them. There are 12 residues in the CDR3.

The CDR3 DNA reads as TGTGCCAGCAGCTTGCAGGACCCGCTCGGTAACACCATATATTTT. Encoded protein: CASSLQDPLGNTIYF. The rearrangement uses TRBV5-4 and TRBJ1-3; D not resolved. The CDR3 extends over 15 amino acids. CDR1 is SGHNT, CDR2 YYREEE, per germline (reference sequence). V was cut by 1 base and J by 7 bases, with 15 bases left in between.

The rearrangement joins TRBV19 to TRBJ2-4; D possibly corresponds to TRBD1 (5 bases). With 0 bases removed from V and 1 base from J, the gap between germline ends came to 13 bases. The CDR3 totals 17 residues. Germline V gene data show CDR1 as LNHDA and CDR2 as SQIVND (reference sequence). The CDR3 sequence: CASSIDRGAVAKNIQYF. CDR3 DNA sequence: TGTGCCAGTAGTATAGATCGTGGGGCCGTGGCCAAAAACATTCAGTACTTC.

This chain links TRBV6-2 or TRBV6-3 with TRBJ1-1, with a tentative D call TRBD1 (6 bases). This CDR3 region has 16 residues. The germline CDR1 and CDR2 sequences are MNHEY and SVGEGT. The V and J ends lost 5 bases and 3 bases respectively, with 19 bases between them. The CDR3 spells CASSRKFQGHDTEAFF. The CDR3 bases are TGTGCCAGCAGTAGAAAGTTCCAGGGACACGACACTGAAGCTTTCTTT.

V gene TRBV25-1 combines with J gene TRBJ1-3; tentatively, D is TRBD1 (5 bases). Germline lookup yields CDR1 MGHDK and CDR2 SYGVNS. The V end lost 2 bases, the J end lost 0 bases, and 17 bases lay between the germline ends. The CDR3 sequence is 18 residues long. The CDR3 DNA is TGTGCCAGCAGTGAAACGCGTCCCCGGGACGACTCTGGAAACACCATATATTTT. It codes for CASSETRPRDDSGNTIYF.

This sequence joins TRBV29-1 and TRBJ2-7; the D is unclear. The length of the CDR3 is 13 residues. Trimming removed 6 bases from V and 5 bases from J, with 17 bases in between. Germline V lookup: CDR1 SQVTM, CDR2 ANQGSEA. The CDR3 sequence is CSVGLRLRHEQYF. The CDR3 DNA sequence: TGCAGCGTGGGTCTGAGGTTGAGGCACGAGCAGTACTTC.

This chain connects TRBV12-3 or TRBV12-4 to TRBJ2-5, with D unresolved. The CDR3 loop spans 13 amino acids. V was trimmed by 2 bases and J by 3 bases, leaving 7 bases between them. The CDR3 DNA is TGTGCCAGCAGTTTATTCCTAGAAGAGACCCAGTACTTC. It yields the protein CASSLFLEETQYF.

The V gene is TRBV20-1, the J gene TRBJ2-7; D remains unclear. CDR3 length: 11 residues. With 0 bases removed from V and 6 bases from J, the gap between germline ends came to 6 bases. The V gene's germline CDR1 is DFQATT and CDR2 SNEGSKA (reference sequence). CDR3 nucleotides: TGCAGTGCTAGAGATGCAGGCGAGCAGTACTTC. Translated: CSARDAGEQYF.

The genes are TRBV4-2 and TRBJ2-1; TRBD1 agrees at 10 bases. This CDR3 region has 17 residues. Germline CDR1 and CDR2: LGHNA and YNFKEQ. Trimming cost V 6 bases and J 6 bases; bases outside gene matches: 14. CDR3 in amino acids: CASRHTPGQGSPNEQFF. The CDR3 DNA follows: TGTGCCAGCAGACATACTCCGGGACAGGGGTCCCCCAATGAGCAGTTCTTC.

The J gene is TRBJ1-4, the V gene TRBV6-6, with 9 bases aligning to TRBD1. CDR1 is MNHNY, CDR2 SVGAGI, per germline (reference sequence). The V gene end was trimmed by 0 bases and the J gene end by 7 bases; junction bases not matched to a gene: 3. This CDR3 region has 15 residues. CDR3 DNA sequence: TGTGCCAGCAGTTACTCGCAGGGACAGGGTGAAAAACTGTTTTTT. Residues: CASSYSQGQGEKLFF.

This rearrangement joins TRBV5-1 to TRBJ2-2, with D possibly being TRBD2 (6 bases). In germline, CDR1 is SGHRS, CDR2 YFSETQ. CDR3 length: 15 residues. The ends were cut back, 0 bases at V and 5 bases at J, with 11 bases in the middle. The CDR3 DNA sequence: TGCGCCAGCAGCTTGGTTCCGGGAGATACCGGGGAGCTGTTTTTT. Its translation is CASSLVPGDTGELFF.

The rearrangement links TRBV11-2 to TRBJ1-2; TRBD1 might be the D (6 bases). CDR3 size: 14 residues. Trimming removed 2 bases from V and 5 bases from J, with 12 bases in between. Per the germline V gene, CDR1 is SGHAT and CDR2 is FQNNGV. CDR3 sequence (DNA): TGTGCCAGCAGCTTAACTACCCAGGGGTATGGCTACACCTTC. It encodes CASSLTTQGYGYTF.